This T cell receptor beta chain originates from a study of CD8 T cells in ankylosing spondylitis (dated by TCRdb to about 2017). Describing the broader study: The study set out to find disease-linked TCR variants by profiling T cell receptor beta repertoires in ankylosing spondylitis patients and healthy donors. In total, the full study cohort was made up of about 99 healthy donors and 25 to 30 ankylosing spondylitis patients. Samples of peripheral blood were taken, and for ankylosing spondylitis patients, synovial fluid was collected as well.

In its sample, this clonotype was seen a few times. What antigen it recognizes has not been identified. No base qualities exist here, and no much larger clone lies one base off it. The data were produced on an Illumina HiSeq 2500. Quantitative 5'-RACE with molecular barcodes was used to prepare TCR beta libraries. Per the original workflow: A new computational method, built on a probabilistic model of VDJ rearrangement, was used to identify disease-linked TCR variants. In TCRdb, the public reads were trimmed at Q25 with fastp and aligned with MiXCR, with productive beta chains retained. All rows with the same CDR3 protein become a single entry with the most common DNA and genes. The V and J calls here are based on TCRdb, not the publication. The sample has approximately 400,000 distinct CDR3 sequences on record, 20% to 30% of them singletons. 0.89% of the sample lies in the top ten. V is clipped by 3 bases and J by 4 bases, and the sequence between their germline boundaries is 16 bases long. The germline V gene (reference sequence) gives CDR1 as DFQATT and CDR2 as SNEGSKA. CDR3 length: 15 amino acids, cysteine to phenylalanine. Kept here is only the CDR3 DNA, which spans 45 bases and is read in frame from base 1.

Beyond this particular receptor, the publication reports: Blood from ankylosing spondylitis patients appeared to be characterized by a TCR beta motif composed of about eight highly homologous amino acid variants. In peripheral blood, the disease-linked clones were found at relatively low frequencies and had a CD8+ phenotype. The disease-linked clones were reported as significantly enriched in matched synovial fluid samples from ankylosing spondylitis patients. Some TCR beta motif variants had previously been reported in synovial fluid and blood of reactive arthritis patients, which suggested common disease-initiation mechanisms.

Rearrangement joined TRBV20-1 to TRBJ2-1, and the D gene may be TRBD1, 5 bases matching. The origin of this receptor is a male donor with ankylosing spondylitis. The sequencing input was blood, either unsorted or a sorted T cell fraction (not recorded which). The CDR3: CSARGGAVPYNEQFF. The bases are TGCAGTGCTAGGGGTGGGGCAGTCCCGTACAATGAGCAGTTCTTC.